Following are 8 T cell receptor beta chains from one sample sequenced in a study of cytomegalovirus exposure and HLA in healthy donors. Use of 60 Vbeta and 13 Jbeta primers characterized the PCR. This table comes from immunoSEQ multiplex PCR, and its TCRdb copy is limited to in-frame clones, with some not included. The sample has fewer than 150,000 clones; about 80% are singletons. Sequences were obtained from PBMCs. The origin of the receptors is a man aged 18 to 29 in good health and CMV-seronegative.

The chain recombines TRBV18 with TRBJ2-3; TRBD2 matches 8 bases. Germline V lookup: CDR1 KGHSH, CDR2 LQKENI. This CDR3 is built from 15 residues. J was trimmed by 2 bases and V by 5 bases; bases with no gene match: 6. CDR3 nucleotide sequence: TGTGCCAGCTCATCGGGACTAGTAACCACAGATACGCAGTATTTT. Protein sequence: CASSSGLVTTDTQYF.

The chain combines TRBV27 with TRBJ1-4, with a weak D call TRBD1 (5 bases). Trimming left V 8 bases short and J 1 base short, with 20 bases between. CDR3 length: 17 amino acids. Germline loops: CDR1 MNHEY, CDR2 SMNVEV (reference sequence). The CDR3 sequence: CASRPLGTRGTNEKLFF. The CDR3 coding sequence is TGTGCCAGCCGCCCACTGGGGACTCGGGGAACTAATGAAAAACTGTTTTTT.

This clone was seen only a few times. J is TRBJ1-1 and V is TRBV5-1; D possibly corresponds to TRBD1 (5 bases). The CDR3 is made up of 13 amino acids. The V and J ends lost 4 bases and 2 bases respectively, with 9 bases between them. Germline V CDR1 and CDR2: SGHRS, YFSETQ. CDR3 loop: CASSRGGNTEAFF. The CDR3 DNA follows: TGCGCCAGCAGCAGGGGAGGTAACACTGAAGCTTTCTTT. The whole variable domain, filled in from reference TRBV5-1 and TRBJ1-1, reads KAGVTQTPRYLIKTRGQQVTLSCSPISGHRSVSWYQQTPGQGLQFLFEYFSETQRNKGNFPGRFSGRQFSNSRSEMNVSTLELGDSALYLCASSRGGNTEAFFGQGTRLTVV.

The chain recombines TRBV2 with TRBJ1-1, with D tentatively TRBD1 (5 bases). Germline CDR1 SNHLY, CDR2 FYNNEI. Trimming took off 7 bases at V and 4 bases at J, with 19 bases between the two ends. CDR3 length: 15 amino acids. The CDR3 DNA follows: TGTGCCAGCACCACCTGGGGGGAGGAGGGCACTGAAGCTTTCTTT. As protein: CASTTWGEEGTEAFF.

J is TRBJ1-2 and V is TRBV9; maybe TRBD1 (6 bases). CDR1 and CDR2 from the germline V gene are SGDLS and YYNGEE. This CDR3 has 13 amino acids. V was trimmed by 1 base and J by 2 bases, leaving 6 bases between them. The CDR3: CASSVQGNYGYTF. CDR3 nucleotide sequence: TGTGCCAGCAGCGTACAGGGGAACTATGGCTACACCTTC.

The V and J genes are TRBV19 and TRBJ2-5; TRBD2 matches 13 bases. Trimming at V came to 3 bases and at J to 2 bases, leaving 3 bases not matched to a gene. CDR3 length equals 16 residues. Per the germline V gene, CDR1 is LNHDA and CDR2 is SQIVND (reference sequence). CDR3 loop: CASSMLLAGGQETQYF. The DNA for the CDR3 is TGTGCCAGTAGTATGCTACTAGCGGGGGGGCAAGAGACCCAGTACTTC.

The chain employs TRBV4-2 and TRBJ2-3; D not certain. Germline values: CDR1 LGHNA, CDR2 YNFKEQ. V was shortened by 0 bases and J by 5 bases, with 15 bases between the two germline ends. The CDR3 runs to 16 residues. The CDR3 sequence: CASSQEHSSWIDTQYF. CDR3 sequence (DNA): TGTGCCAGCAGCCAAGAACACAGCTCCTGGATAGATACGCAGTATTTT.

This chain joins TRBV19 and TRBJ1-5; 9 bases match TRBD1. Trimming at V came to 6 bases and at J to 2 bases, leaving 5 bases not matched to a gene. CDR1 LNHDA and CDR2 SQIVND come from the germline V gene (reference sequence). The CDR3 runs to 15 residues. This CDR3 is CASRTTGGGNQPQHF. As DNA, the CDR3 is TGTGCCAGTAGGACGACAGGGGGAGGCAATCAGCCCCAGCATTTT. The complete variable domain, with remaining parts taken from reference TRBV19 and TRBJ1-5, reads DGGITQSPKYLFRKEGQNVTLSCEQNLNHDAMYWYRQDPGQGLRLIYYSQIVNDFQKGDIAEGYSVSREKKESFPLTVTSAQKNPTAFYLCASRTTGGGNQPQHFGDGTRLSIL.